Following are 17 T cell receptor beta chains from one sample sequenced in a study of a mutant IDH1 vaccine in newly diagnosed glioma. Their target antigens are unknown. Time point given: week 5, during vaccination. The investigators gave 300 ug of mutant IDH1 20-mer peptide in each vaccine dose, together with topical imiquimod. The method was immunoSEQ multiplex PCR; TCRdb's version includes in-frame clones alone and lacks a portion of them. Among under 30,000 clones, about 76% were seen once, and the ten largest hold over 8.5%. The source material was PBMCs, sampled from a glioma patient whose treatment included an IDH1 peptide vaccine. These receptors were collected from a man between 35 and 55 years old with glioma.

The V call is TRBV27, the J call TRBJ2-1, with D unresolved. Deletions cut 5 bases from V and 8 bases from J, with 13 bases between. The CDR3 covers 13 residues. Germline V gene data show CDR1 as MNHEY and CDR2 as SMNVEV (reference sequence). The CDR3 loop is CASSIRRMDEQFF. Written as DNA, the CDR3 is TGTGCCAGCAGTATCCGACGTATGGATGAGCAGTTCTTC.

This clone was recorded once. The chain carries TRBV30 and TRBJ1-1; no definite D call. This CDR3 is 14 amino acids long. V lost 1 base and J 3 bases, leaving 12 bases between the germline ends. The V gene's germline CDR1 is GTSNPN and CDR2 SVGIG (reference sequence). The CDR3 spells CAWSGSLGYTEAFF. The CDR3 DNA follows: TGTGCCTGGAGTGGAAGCCTGGGATACACTGAAGCTTTCTTT. The whole variable domain, remainder taken from reference TRBV30 and TRBJ1-1, is SQTIHQWPATLVQPVGSPLSLECTVEGTSNPNLYWYRQAAGRGLQLLFYSVGIGQISSEVPQNLSASRPQDRQFILSSKKLLLSDSGFYLCAWSGSLGYTEAFFGQGTRLTVV.

This chain connects TRBV5-1 to TRBJ1-5; D perhaps matches TRBD1 (6 bases). The V end lost 4 bases, the J end lost 6 bases, and 17 bases lay between the germline ends. Germline-derived CDR1 and CDR2 are SGHRS and YFSETQ. This CDR3 contains 15 residues. The CDR3 sequence is CASSHDGGRGQPQHF. Written as DNA, the CDR3 is TGCGCCAGCAGCCACGACGGGGGGCGCGGTCAGCCCCAGCATTTT.

This clone has just a few counts. The chain joins TRBV7-9 to TRBJ1-1; 9 bases are a match to TRBD1. CDR3 length: 15 amino acids. V lost 1 base to trimming and J lost 5 bases; unmatched junction nucleotides: 5. CDR1 SEHNR and CDR2 FQNEAQ come from the germline V gene (reference sequence). CDR3 amino acids: CASSLVMGQGTEAFF. The CDR3 nucleotides read TGTGCCAGCAGCTTAGTGATGGGACAGGGAACTGAAGCTTTCTTT.

This sequence joins TRBV10-2 and TRBJ2-1, with D tentatively TRBD2 (5 bases). The CDR3 extends over 14 amino acids. The ends were cut back, 8 bases at V and 5 bases at J, with 16 bases in the middle. In germline, CDR1 is WSHSY, CDR2 SAAADI. CDR3 sequence reads: CASGDLPGDNEQFF. The CDR3 region has the DNA TGCGCCAGCGGAGATCTGCCCGGGGACAATGAGCAGTTCTTC.

This clone was found a few times. The rearrangement uses TRBV6-6 and TRBJ1-5, with no clear D. The V end lost 9 bases, the J end lost 0 bases, and 6 bases lay between the germline ends. Germline V gene data show CDR1 as MNHNY and CDR2 as SVGAGI (reference sequence). This CDR3 comprises 12 residues. The CDR3 protein is CASHDSNQPQHF. DNA for the CDR3: TGTGCCAGTCACGATAGCAATCAGCCCCAGCATTTT.

The chain joins TRBV7-9 to TRBJ2-2, with a possible D match to TRBD2 (6 bases). Germline assignment: CDR1 SEHNR and CDR2 FQNEAQ (reference sequence). Trimming cost V 5 bases and J 1 base, with 11 bases left between them. CDR3 length equals 15 residues. The CDR3 nucleotides read TGTGCCAGCAGCCTCCATAGCGGGAACACCGGGGAGCTGTTTTTT. Amino acid sequence: CASSLHSGNTGELFF.

This clone turned up a few times. The chain recombines TRBV7-9 with TRBJ1-1; unclear D gene. Trimming cost V 4 bases and J 4 bases, with 13 bases left between them. The CDR3 extends over 14 amino acids. Germline V gives CDR1 SEHNR, CDR2 FQNEAQ (reference sequence). CDR3 residues: CASSWTMKGTEAFF. CDR3 in DNA: TGTGCCAGCAGCTGGACCATGAAGGGCACTGAAGCTTTCTTT.

This clone occurred a few times. The CDR3 coding sequence is TGTGCCAGCAGCACCGGGACAAATGACTATGGCTACACCTTC. This gives the protein CASSTGTNDYGYTF. The chain joins TRBV7-2 to TRBJ1-2, with D tentatively TRBD1 (6 bases). CDR1 is SGHTA, CDR2 FQGNSA, per germline. Trimming left V 5 bases short and J 3 bases short, with 13 bases between. This CDR3 region has 14 residues.

The J gene is TRBJ1-2, the V gene TRBV7-2, with D hard to call. The germline gives CDR1 SGHTA, CDR2 FQGNSA. V was shortened by 5 bases and J by 8 bases, with 12 bases between the two germline ends. The CDR3 consists of 12 residues. The CDR3 sequence: CASSPTTTGYTF. The CDR3 DNA follows: TGTGCCAGCAGCCCGACAACTACAGGCTACACCTTC. Full variable domain (remainder filled in from reference TRBV7-2 and TRBJ1-2): GAGVSQSPSNKVTEKGKDVELRCDPISGHTALYWYRQSLGQGLEFLIYFQGNSAPDKSGLPSDRFSAERTGGSVSTLTIQRTQQEDSAVYLCASSPTTTGYTFGSGTRLTVV.

This chain joins TRBV4-1 and TRBJ1-5; 7 bases align to TRBD1. The trim removed 3 bases at V and 0 bases at J, leaving 8 bases unmatched. Germline V gene data show CDR1 as MGHRA and CDR2 as YSYEKL. This CDR3 comprises 17 residues. The CDR3 region has the DNA TGCGCCAGCAGCCAGGATGGACAGGTCCCTAGCAATCAGCCCCAGCATTTT. Its translation: CASSQDGQVPSNQPQHF.

The chain recombines TRBV5-1 with TRBJ2-1, with a tentative D call TRBD2 (6 bases). Germline V gene data show CDR1 as SGHRS and CDR2 as YFSETQ. V was cut by 1 base and J by 8 bases, with 16 bases left in between. CDR3 size: 15 residues. CDR3 protein: CASSLTTRVFDEQFF. DNA of the CDR3: TGCGCCAGCAGCTTGACGACTAGGGTCTTCGATGAGCAGTTCTTC.

This clone was counted only a few times. The CDR3 nucleotides read TGTGCCTGGAGTCGGAACAGGGCTAACTATGGCTACACCTTC. Protein product: CAWSRNRANYGYTF. The genes are TRBV30 and TRBJ1-2; weak D call: TRBD1 (6 bases). Trimming cost V 2 bases and J 0 bases, with 10 bases left between them. CDR1 is GTSNPN and CDR2 is SVGIG in the germline V gene (reference sequence). The CDR3 is 14 amino acids.

This rearrangement joins TRBV6-5 to TRBJ2-3; the D gene is possibly TRBD2 (6 bases). CDR3 length: 14 amino acids. V was shortened by 9 bases and J by 9 bases, with 22 bases between the two germline ends. The germline V gene encodes CDR1 MNHEY and CDR2 SVGAGI. The CDR3 sequence is CASYAAGSLITQYF. The DNA of the CDR3 is TGTGCCAGTTACGCGGCGGGGTCTCTGATCACGCAGTATTTT.

The V call is TRBV5-1, the J call TRBJ2-1, with 8 bases lining up with TRBD1. There are 13 residues in the CDR3. The junction had 12 bases not matched to a gene; V was cut back by 4 bases and J by 15 bases. Germline V gene sequence: CDR1 SGHRS, CDR2 YFSETQ. This chain's CDR3 is CASSLDRDRGRFF. The CDR3 region has the DNA TGCGCCAGCAGCCTGGATCGTGACAGGGGCCGGTTCTTC.

This clone is medium-sized. CDR3 bases: TGTGCCAGTAGTATCTGGGGGTCGAACACTGAAGCTTTCTTT. Residues: CASSIWGSNTEAFF. The chain couples TRBV19 to TRBJ1-1; a possible D gene is TRBD1 (5 bases). CDR3 length: 14 residues. The V gene lost 3 bases and the J gene lost 1 base, with 9 bases spanning the gap. Germline assignment: CDR1 LNHDA and CDR2 SQIVND (reference sequence).

The chain is built from TRBV6-6 and TRBJ1-3, with 9 bases that match TRBD1. The V gene's germline CDR1 is MNHNY and CDR2 SVGAGI (reference sequence). CDR3 length: 15 amino acids. V was clipped by 7 bases and J by 1 base; unmatched bases: 5. This chain's CDR3 is CASKKQGASGNTIYF. CDR3 DNA: TGTGCCAGCAAGAAACAGGGGGCTTCTGGAAACACCATATATTTT.